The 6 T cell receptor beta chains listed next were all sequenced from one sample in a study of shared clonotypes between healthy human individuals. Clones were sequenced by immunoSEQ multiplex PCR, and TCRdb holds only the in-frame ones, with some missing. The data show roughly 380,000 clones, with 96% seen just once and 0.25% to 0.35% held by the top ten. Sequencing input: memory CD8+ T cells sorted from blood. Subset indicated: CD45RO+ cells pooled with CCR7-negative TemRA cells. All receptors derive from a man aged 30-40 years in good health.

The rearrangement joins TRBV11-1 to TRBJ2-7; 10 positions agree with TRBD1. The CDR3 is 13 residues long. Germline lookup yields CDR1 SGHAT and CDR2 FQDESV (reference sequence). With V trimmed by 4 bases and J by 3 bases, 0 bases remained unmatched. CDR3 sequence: CASSWTGGYEQYF. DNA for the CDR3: TGTGCCAGCAGCTGGACAGGGGGCTACGAGCAGTACTTC.

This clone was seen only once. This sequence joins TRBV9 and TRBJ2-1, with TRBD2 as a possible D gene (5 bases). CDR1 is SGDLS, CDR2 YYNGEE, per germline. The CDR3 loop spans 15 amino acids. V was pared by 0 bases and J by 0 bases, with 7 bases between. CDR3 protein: CASSVASFSYNEQFF. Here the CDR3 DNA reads TGTGCCAGCAGCGTAGCTAGCTTCTCCTACAATGAGCAGTTCTTC.

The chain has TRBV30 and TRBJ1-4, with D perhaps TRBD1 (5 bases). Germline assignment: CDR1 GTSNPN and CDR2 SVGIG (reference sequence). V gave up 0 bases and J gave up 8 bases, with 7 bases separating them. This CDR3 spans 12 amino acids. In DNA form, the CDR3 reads TGTGCCTGGAGTGTACGGGGCGAAAAACTGTTTTTT. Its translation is CAWSVRGEKLFF.

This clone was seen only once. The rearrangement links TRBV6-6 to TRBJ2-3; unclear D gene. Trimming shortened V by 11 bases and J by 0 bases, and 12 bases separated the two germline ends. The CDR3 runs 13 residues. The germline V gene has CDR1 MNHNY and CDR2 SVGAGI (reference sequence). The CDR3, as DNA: TGTGCCGCCTGCCCGATTAGCACAGATACGCAGTATTTT. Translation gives CAACPISTDTQYF.

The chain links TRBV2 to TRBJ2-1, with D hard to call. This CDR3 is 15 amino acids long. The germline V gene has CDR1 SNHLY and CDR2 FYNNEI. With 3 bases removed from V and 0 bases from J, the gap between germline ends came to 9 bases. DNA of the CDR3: TGTGCCAGCAGTGACTCAATGAGCTCCTACAATGAGCAGTTCTTC. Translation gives CASSDSMSSYNEQFF.

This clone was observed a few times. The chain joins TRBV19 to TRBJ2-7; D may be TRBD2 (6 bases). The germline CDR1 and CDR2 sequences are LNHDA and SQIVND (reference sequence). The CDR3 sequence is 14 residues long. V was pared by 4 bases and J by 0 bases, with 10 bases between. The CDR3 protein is CASSTGTGSYEQYF. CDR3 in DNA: TGTGCCAGTAGTACCGGGACTGGCTCCTACGAGCAGTACTTC. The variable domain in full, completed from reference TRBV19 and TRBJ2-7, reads DGGITQSPKYLFRKEGQNVTLSCEQNLNHDAMYWYRQDPGQGLRLIYYSQIVNDFQKGDIAEGYSVSREKKESFPLTVTSAQKNPTAFYLCASSTGTGSYEQYFGPGTRLTVT.